This record looks at one T cell receptor (beta chain) sequence and its context. This specimen comes from a study of blood T cell repertoires in COVID-19. Per the original data handling: By means of reference gene primer amplification, nucleated cell counts were estimated. Using immunoSEQ multiplex PCR, the repertoire was profiled, and TCRdb retains in-frame clones only, with some absent. V and J calls and clone size follow that table, whereas D and trimming were derived from the DNA. The data hold hundreds of thousands of clones, with around 84% observed a single time. Germline V gene lookup returns CDR1 SEHNR and CDR2 FQNEAQ (reference sequence). V lost 7 bases to trimming and J lost 1 base; unmatched junction nucleotides: 6. This CDR3 is 14 amino acids long.

The receptor was isolated from a man aged 50 to 59 with acute or convalescent COVID-19. The genes are TRBV7-9 and TRBJ1-1; TRBD1 matches 7 bases. Sequenced sample: peripheral blood. The chain's CDR3 is CASNRRGQNTEAFF. CDR3 sequence (DNA): TGTGCCAGCAACAGAAGGGGGCAGAACACTGAAGCTTTCTTT.